The T cell receptor (beta chain) under discussion was sequenced for a study of a mutant IDH1 vaccine in newly diagnosed glioma. Study at large: Treated patients comprised around 60% males and 37.5% females, mean age around 40 years.

The V and J ends lost 4 bases and 1 base respectively, with 7 bases between them. The CDR3 spans 13 residues. Per the germline V gene, CDR1 is ENHRY and CDR2 is SYGVKD. Stated time point: week 23, last vaccination. Topical imiquimod was applied with each vaccine dose, which held 300 ug of mutant IDH1 20-mer peptide. This clone was detected only a few times. What it binds is not known. The table came from immunoSEQ multiplex PCR; TCRdb's copy has only in-frame clones and leaves some out. The sample yields approximately 28,000 clones, around 80% seen once. The chain couples TRBV10-3 to TRBJ1-1; D is ambiguous. The receptor was derived from a woman under 30 with glioma. Sample: PBMCs, taken from a glioma patient whose treatment included an IDH1 peptide vaccine. CDR3 sequence: CAISGTANTEAFF. Written as DNA, the CDR3 is TGTGCCATCAGTGGGACGGCGAACACTGAAGCTTTCTTT.